This is a list of T cell receptor beta chains from one sample in a study of identical twins. Using its own MiXCR run on the 5' RACE reads, TCRdb lists one record per CDR3 protein. The data contain around 250,000 distinct CDR3 sequences, about 7.3% of them seen just once; the ten biggest clones take up roughly 3.4%. The sample also formed part of further work on yellow fever vaccine responses in identical twins.

The sequencing sample was made of memory (CD45RO+) T cells sorted from blood. The receptors here all came from a woman between 18 and 29 years old in good health. The CDR3 runs from the conserved cysteine through the conserved F or W. The D gene is left open where the match is weak. The size entry is marked missing in some rows and otherwise reads once, few, many or a size class.

CDR3aa: CSARVWGETQYF
v_gene: TRBV20-1
j_gene: TRBJ2-5
abundance: few
d_gene: -

CDR3aa: CASSTGTAYNEQFF
v_gene: TRBV7-2
j_gene: TRBJ2-1
abundance: many
d_gene: TRBD1

CDR3aa: CASSLIFGPNEKLFF
v_gene: TRBV11-2
j_gene: TRBJ1-4
abundance: many
d_gene: -

CDR3aa: CASSLGLRNNEQFF
v_gene: TRBV27
j_gene: TRBJ2-1
abundance: few
d_gene: -

CDR3aa: CAISGLAGNLRDTQYF
v_gene: TRBV10-3
j_gene: TRBJ2-3
abundance: many
d_gene: TRBD2

CDR3aa: CASKLNGLPGNEQFF
v_gene: TRBV12-3/TRBV12-4
j_gene: TRBJ2-1
abundance: many
d_gene: -

CDR3aa: CASTLTGRSTDTQYF
v_gene: TRBV28
j_gene: TRBJ2-3
abundance: many
d_gene: -

CDR3aa: CASTPFHGSPGELFF
v_gene: TRBV6-4
j_gene: TRBJ2-2
abundance: once
d_gene: -

CDR3aa: CASSPSTSSYNEQFF
v_gene: TRBV12-3/TRBV12-4
j_gene: TRBJ2-1
abundance: many
d_gene: -

CDR3aa: CASSLRGFEQYF
v_gene: TRBV12-3/TRBV12-4
j_gene: TRBJ2-7
abundance: many
d_gene: -

CDR3aa: CASSLVSGLAGGQGQYF
v_gene: TRBV7-6
j_gene: TRBJ2-7
abundance: few
d_gene: TRBD2

CDR3aa: CASSLQWTGVTDTQYF
v_gene: TRBV11-2
j_gene: TRBJ2-3
abundance: -
d_gene: TRBD1

CDR3aa: CASSYEAGATYEQYF
v_gene: TRBV6-2/TRBV6-3
j_gene: TRBJ2-7
abundance: few
d_gene: TRBD2

CDR3aa: CASSIGLAGGYNEQFF
v_gene: TRBV6-1
j_gene: TRBJ2-1
abundance: many
d_gene: TRBD2

CDR3aa: CASSSFGSSSYNEQFF
v_gene: TRBV12-3/TRBV12-4
j_gene: TRBJ2-1
abundance: many
d_gene: -

CDR3aa: CASSRGGASDTQYF
v_gene: TRBV12-3/TRBV12-4
j_gene: TRBJ2-3
abundance: many
d_gene: TRBD2

CDR3aa: CASSLMLGRTDTQYF
v_gene: TRBV7-9
j_gene: TRBJ2-3
abundance: many
d_gene: -

CDR3aa: CASSSWDRDTEAFF
v_gene: TRBV5-4
j_gene: TRBJ1-1
abundance: -
d_gene: TRBD1

CDR3aa: CASSLEWKGANVLTF
v_gene: TRBV7-9
j_gene: TRBJ2-6
abundance: -
d_gene: -

CDR3aa: CASSPGPASDTQYF
v_gene: TRBV5-1
j_gene: TRBJ2-3
abundance: many
d_gene: -

CDR3aa: CSVDSQGIANYGYTF
v_gene: TRBV29-1
j_gene: TRBJ1-2
abundance: many
d_gene: -

CDR3aa: CARSFHVVGTGGLHEQFF
v_gene: TRBV2
j_gene: TRBJ2-1
abundance: once
d_gene: TRBD2

CDR3aa: CASSPSRSGPYPGANVLTF
v_gene: TRBV9
j_gene: TRBJ2-6
abundance: -
d_gene: -

CDR3aa: CATSQDDSASYEQYF
v_gene: TRBV3-1
j_gene: TRBJ2-7
abundance: -
d_gene: -

CDR3aa: CASSEAGGFYNEQFF
v_gene: TRBV2
j_gene: TRBJ2-1
abundance: many
d_gene: -

CDR3aa: CASSQGRWELAGALSTDTQYF
v_gene: TRBV3-1
j_gene: TRBJ2-3
abundance: many
d_gene: TRBD2

CDR3aa: CSARDGTGGTSGVSETQYF
v_gene: TRBV20-1
j_gene: TRBJ2-5
abundance: -
d_gene: TRBD2

CDR3aa: CAISGKGQGTEAFF
v_gene: TRBV10-3
j_gene: TRBJ1-1
abundance: few
d_gene: TRBD1